This entry features one TCR beta chain sequence. Per germline, CDR1 SNHLY and CDR2 FYNNEI. Trimming pared 7 bases from V and 3 bases from J, leaving 24 bases between. There are 17 residues in the CDR3. The data derive from a study of blood T cell repertoires in COVID-19. Study overall: Spain, Italy and the United States supplied samples that represented acute and convalescent COVID-19. PBMCs, B-cell-depleted T cells, or T cells were the source of the cDNA or gDNA that made up the material.

Original processing methods: Nucleated cell counts were estimated from reference gene primer amplification. The table came from immunoSEQ multiplex PCR; TCRdb's copy has only in-frame clones and leaves some out. D and trimming come from the DNA, and the V and J calls and clone size come from that table. This sample carries roughly 140,000 clones, roughly 76% of them seen once, and the ten largest clones take 7% to 9%. The chain is built from TRBV2 and TRBJ1-2; tentative D call: TRBD1 (6 bases). This receptor was identified in a human donor with acute or convalescent COVID-19. The donor label of this sample is uncertain. The sample comprised peripheral blood. CDR3 residues: CASNLQGALTGDYGYTF. Written as DNA, the CDR3 is TGTGCCAGCAACTTACAGGGTGCGCTGACCGGGGACTATGGCTACACCTTC.